The 25 T cell receptor beta chains presented below share a single source sample, sequenced in a study of PD-1 blockade in classical Hodgkin lymphoma. Generated by immunoSEQ multiplex PCR, the TCRdb table keeps only in-frame clones and is missing some. The sample includes 9,100 or so clones, around 90% of them seen just once. Time point denoted: cycle 4 day 1 (C4D1), after 6 weeks of nivolumab. After autologous stem cell transplantation all patients relapsed, and prior brentuximab vedotin exposure differed between cohorts. The material sequenced was peripheral blood mononuclear cells (PBMCs), taken before the fourth cycle of nivolumab. Receptors were obtained from a human donor with classical Hodgkin lymphoma.

The genes are TRBV12-5 and TRBJ2-1, with 11 bases that match TRBD2. Germline CDR1 reads LGHNT; CDR2 reads FRNRAP. The CDR3 is made up of 18 amino acids. Unmatched junction bases numbered 5, after V lost 1 base and J lost 0 bases. CDR3 amino acids: CASGLGLAGGLSYNEQFF. The CDR3 DNA follows: TGTGCTAGTGGTTTGGGGCTAGCGGGGGGTCTCTCCTACAATGAGCAGTTCTTC.

The chain couples TRBV7-9 to TRBJ1-1; D not certain. This CDR3 has 14 amino acids. Germline CDR1 reads SEHNR; CDR2 reads FQNEAQ (reference sequence). Trimming removed 2 bases at V and 0 bases at J, with 7 bases between. The CDR3 DNA is TGTGCCAGCAGCTTAACGGCGATGAACACTGAAGCTTTCTTT. This translates into CASSLTAMNTEAFF.

The CDR3 loop reads CSVRGANTEAFF. DNA of the CDR3: TGCAGCGTTCGGGGAGCGAACACTGAAGCTTTCTTT. This rearrangement joins TRBV29-1 to TRBJ1-1; D uncertain. V shed 5 bases and J shed 1 base, with 8 bases lying between them. The germline V gene encodes CDR1 SQVTM and CDR2 ANQGSEA. The CDR3 consists of 12 residues.

J is TRBJ1-2 and V is TRBV2; D ambiguous. Trimming took off 7 bases at V and 2 bases at J, with 14 bases between the two ends. The CDR3 has 14 residues. CDR1 and CDR2 (germline): SNHLY, FYNNEI. As DNA, the CDR3 is TGTGCCAGCACCCTATCGCTAGGGAACTATGGCTACACCTTC. As protein: CASTLSLGNYGYTF.

This clone was found a few times. The CDR3 DNA is TGCGCCAGCAGCCAACCGGGAGGGGGGGAGACCCAGTACTTC. Translated: CASSQPGGGETQYF. This chain uses TRBV4-1 with TRBJ2-5, with 8 bases matching TRBD2. This CDR3 has 14 amino acids. The V and J ends lost 2 bases and 5 bases, in that order; junction bases with no gene match: 4. From germline, CDR1 is MGHRA and CDR2 YSYEKL.

The rearrangement joins TRBV9 to TRBJ2-1; TRBD2 agrees at 13 bases. Germline V gene sequence: CDR1 SGDLS, CDR2 YYNGEE. J gave up 10 bases and V 4 bases, and 11 bases lay outside the gene matches. The CDR3 totals 16 residues. CDR3 coding DNA: TGTGCCAGCAGCCCCACTAGCGGGAGGGCCGTTTTCGAGCAGTTCTTC. Encoded protein: CASSPTSGRAVFEQFF.

The chain recombines TRBV19 with TRBJ1-5; D is unclear. Trimming stripped 5 bases from V and 8 bases from J, with 13 bases between. Germline V lookup: CDR1 LNHDA, CDR2 SQIVND (reference sequence). The length of the CDR3 is 13 residues. The CDR3 is CASSVGGLKPQHF. The CDR3 DNA is TGTGCCAGTAGTGTCGGTGGGTTAAAGCCCCAGCATTTT.

This chain links TRBV2 with TRBJ1-1; D is unresolved. Germline-derived CDR1 and CDR2 are SNHLY and FYNNEI. The CDR3 has 13 residues. V was cut by 2 bases and J by 8 bases, with 12 bases left in between. This CDR3 is CASSERHKKEAFF. The CDR3 nucleotides read TGTGCCAGCAGTGAAAGACACAAAAAAGAAGCTTTCTTT.

This rearrangement joins TRBV2 to TRBJ2-7; D ambiguous. CDR1 is SNHLY and CDR2 is FYNNEI in the germline V gene. This CDR3 spans 11 amino acids. V was clipped by 3 bases and J by 6 bases, with 6 bases between them. In nucleotides, the CDR3 is TGTGCCAGCAGTGATTCGGCCGAGCAGTACTTC. It yields the protein CASSDSAEQYF.

The chain recombines TRBV5-1 with TRBJ2-3; 7 nucleotides match TRBD1. J was trimmed by 0 bases and V by 4 bases; bases with no gene match: 11. The germline V gene encodes CDR1 SGHRS and CDR2 YFSETQ. The CDR3 totals 17 residues. CDR3 in DNA: TGCGCCAGCAGCCCGTCCCCTACAGGGGTAAGCACAGATACGCAGTATTTT. The encoded protein is CASSPSPTGVSTDTQYF.

This chain links TRBV29-1 with TRBJ2-7, with 11 bases that match TRBD2. The CDR3 is 14 amino acids. Germline CDR1 is SQVTM and CDR2 is ANQGSEA. V shed 3 bases and J 7 bases; nucleotides not matched to a gene: 8. CDR3: CSVERLAGGGEQYF. CDR3 DNA sequence: TGCAGCGTTGAGCGGCTAGCGGGAGGTGGTGAGCAGTACTTC.

The chain combines TRBV6-5 with TRBJ2-7; 11 nucleotides agree with TRBD2. The CDR3 extends over 14 amino acids. V lost 5 bases and J lost 2; bases outside the gene matches: 2. Germline CDR1 MNHEY, CDR2 SVGAGI. The CDR3: CASSKLAGAYEQYF. CDR3 DNA sequence: TGTGCCAGCAGTAAACTAGCGGGAGCCTACGAGCAGTACTTC.

This chain uses TRBV6-1 with TRBJ2-5; tentative D call: TRBD1 (5 bases). This CDR3 region has 15 residues. The V gene lost 4 bases and the J gene lost 5 bases, with 17 bases spanning the gap. CDR1 is MNHNS, CDR2 SASEGT, per germline. The CDR3 DNA is TGTGCCAGCAGTGTTATGGGGCTCAACCGGGAGACCCAGTACTTC. Translated: CASSVMGLNRETQYF.

The gene calls are TRBV28 and TRBJ1-6; no reliable D call. The ends were cut back, 3 bases at V and 7 bases at J, with 7 bases in the middle. The germline gives CDR1 MDHEN, CDR2 SYDVKM. This CDR3 region has 13 residues. The CDR3 DNA follows: TGTGCCAGCAGTTTCCTAGGGAATTCACCCCTCCACTTT. This codes for CASSFLGNSPLHF.

This chain connects TRBV19 to TRBJ1-1, with D unclear. This CDR3 contains 13 residues. Germline CDR1 is LNHDA and CDR2 is SQIVND (reference sequence). Trimming pared 1 base from V and 4 bases from J, leaving 7 bases between. The CDR3 DNA reads TGTGCCAGTAGTATAGGAAGGAGCACTGAAGCTTTCTTT. It codes for CASSIGRSTEAFF. Using reference TRBV19 and TRBJ1-1 for the parts outside the CDR3, the full variable domain is DGGITQSPKYLFRKEGQNVTLSCEQNLNHDAMYWYRQDPGQGLRLIYYSQIVNDFQKGDIAEGYSVSREKKESFPLTVTSAQKNPTAFYLCASSIGRSTEAFFGQGTRLTVV.

This clone was seen just once. The chain combines TRBV2 with TRBJ2-7, with 7 bases lining up with TRBD2. The CDR3 is 15 amino acids. V shed 3 bases and J 4 bases; nucleotides not matched to a gene: 9. CDR1 is SNHLY and CDR2 is FYNNEI in the germline V gene. CDR3 loop: CASSDLASGVYEQYF. The DNA of the CDR3 is TGTGCCAGCAGTGACTTGGCTAGCGGAGTATACGAGCAGTACTTC.

The V gene is TRBV5-1, the J gene TRBJ2-5, with TRBD2 matching 14 bases. Germline trimming cut 5 bases from V and 5 bases from J; bases unmatched to any gene: 5. The CDR3 totals 15 residues. Germline assignment: CDR1 SGHRS and CDR2 YFSETQ. CDR3 DNA: TGCGCCAGCAGATACGGACTAGCGGGAGGCGAGACCCAGTACTTC. It yields the protein CASRYGLAGGETQYF.

This chain connects TRBV2 to TRBJ2-5; weak D call: TRBD2 (5 bases). This CDR3 comprises 12 residues. Between the trimmed V and J ends, which lost 11 bases and 0 bases, there was a span of 10 bases. Germline-derived CDR1 and CDR2 are SNHLY and FYNNEI. The DNA for the CDR3 is TGTGCCCGGGGAAGTAACCAAGAGACCCAGTACTTC. Amino acids: CARGSNQETQYF.

V and J are TRBV4-3 and TRBJ2-1; 14 bases agree with TRBD2. J gave up 7 bases and V 5 bases, and 4 bases lay outside the gene matches. The CDR3 length is 15 residues. Germline CDR1 reads LGHNA; CDR2 reads YSLEER. CDR3 in amino acids: CASSSGTSGSNEQFF. DNA for the CDR3: TGCGCCAGCAGCTCCGGGACTAGCGGGAGTAATGAGCAGTTCTTC.

The J gene is TRBJ2-6, the V gene TRBV10-3; 9 bases match TRBD2. J was trimmed by 0 bases and V by 3 bases; bases with no gene match: 6. This CDR3 spans 18 amino acids. Germline V lookup: CDR1 ENHRY, CDR2 SYGVKD. The CDR3 nucleotides read TGTGCCATCAGTGAATGGCTAGCGGGGCCCTCTGGGGCCAACGTCCTGACTTTC. This codes for CAISEWLAGPSGANVLTF.

The CDR3 DNA reads TGTGCCAGCAGTCCCGGGGGGTCCCGGAGGAATGAAGCTTTCTTT. As protein: CASSPGGSRRNEAFF. The genes are TRBV6-5 and TRBJ1-1; possibly TRBD1 for D (5 bases). In germline, CDR1 is MNHEY, CDR2 SVGAGI. The CDR3 sequence is 15 residues long. V lost 5 bases to trimming and J lost 7 bases, with 20 bases between them.

By frequency in the sample, this clone is medium-sized. The J gene is TRBJ2-3, the V gene TRBV13; D gene unclear. The CDR3 runs to 12 residues. The germline V gene has CDR1 PRHDT and CDR2 FYEKMQ (reference sequence). V shed 1 base and J shed 7 bases, with 6 bases lying between them. The CDR3: CASSLDVYTQYF. The CDR3 DNA is TGTGCCAGCAGCTTAGATGTCTATACGCAGTATTTT.

The chain couples TRBV10-2 to TRBJ2-2, with 8 positions matching TRBD1. The CDR3 has 15 residues. Germline CDR1 and CDR2: WSHSY and SAAADI. The ends lost 3 bases at V and 1 base at J; junction bases unmatched: 1. The CDR3 nucleotides read TGCGCCAGCAGTGAAGGGACAGGGAACACCGGGGAGCTGTTTTTT. Translating it yields CASSEGTGNTGELFF.

The chain carries TRBV7-8 and TRBJ2-7; D is unresolved. The CDR3 is 15 residues long. Germline V gives CDR1 SGHVS, CDR2 FQNEAQ. V was pared by 0 bases and J by 1 base, with 10 bases between. The CDR3 region has the DNA TGTGCCAGCAGCTTAGCAGTTCACCCTTCCTACGAGCAGTACTTC. Its protein is CASSLAVHPSYEQYF.

This sequence joins TRBV5-1 and TRBJ2-3; D call uncertain. The germline V gene encodes CDR1 SGHRS and CDR2 YFSETQ. The V and J ends lost 4 bases and 6 bases respectively, with 6 bases between them. The CDR3 totals 11 residues. CDR3 coding DNA: TGCGCCAGCAGCCTAGAGGATACGCAGTATTTT. The encoded protein is CASSLEDTQYF.